The clone carrying this T cell receptor (beta chain) occurred a few times. The sample belongs to a study of T cells in Graves' hyperthyroidism and ophthalmopathy. V lost 4 bases and J lost 2; bases outside the gene matches: 7. This CDR3 has 16 amino acids. CDR1 MRHNA and CDR2 SNTAGT come from the germline V gene. Amplified regions were TCR beta CDR3 sequences from RNA transcripts. During a first-round RT-PCR of the TCR CDR3, the HTBI primer set was used. MiXCR, applied by TCRdb to the multiplex PCR reads, yields one record per CDR3 protein. This sample carries a few hundred thousand distinct CDR3 sequences, approximately 16% of them seen once, and the ten largest clones take approximately 19%.

The receptor comes from a woman aged 60-70 years with Graves' ophthalmopathy. This sequence joins TRBV6-4 and TRBJ2-3, with 9 bases matching TRBD1. The sequenced sample was blood. CDR3 nucleotide sequence: TGTGCCAGCAGTGCCTCCGGGACAGGGATCACAGATACGCAGTATTTT. It encodes CASSASGTGITDTQYF.